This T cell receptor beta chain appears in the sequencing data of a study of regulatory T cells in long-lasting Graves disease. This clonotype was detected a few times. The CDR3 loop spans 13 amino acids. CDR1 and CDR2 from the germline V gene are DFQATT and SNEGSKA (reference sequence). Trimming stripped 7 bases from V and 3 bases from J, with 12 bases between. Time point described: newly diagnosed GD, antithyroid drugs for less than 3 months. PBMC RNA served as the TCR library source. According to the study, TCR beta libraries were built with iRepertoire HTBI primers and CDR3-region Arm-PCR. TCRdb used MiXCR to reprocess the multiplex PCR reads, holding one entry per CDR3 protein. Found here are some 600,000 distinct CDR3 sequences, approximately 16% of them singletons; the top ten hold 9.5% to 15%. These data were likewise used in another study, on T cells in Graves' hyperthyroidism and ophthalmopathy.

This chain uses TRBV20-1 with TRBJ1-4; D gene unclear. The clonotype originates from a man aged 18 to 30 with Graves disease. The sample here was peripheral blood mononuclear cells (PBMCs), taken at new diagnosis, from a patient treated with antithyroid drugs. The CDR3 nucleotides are TGCAGTGTCGGAGCAGGCGCTAATGAAAAACTGTTTTTT. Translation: CSVGAGANEKLFF.